The clone carrying this T cell receptor beta chain has a single count. The authors' processing: Amplifying reference gene primers gave estimates of nucleated cell counts. This table comes from immunoSEQ multiplex PCR, and its TCRdb copy is limited to in-frame clones, with some not included. V and J calls and clone size are as listed in that table; D and trimming were resolved from the DNA. The repertoire consists of 200,000 to 300,000 clones, with roughly 91% occurring once and the leading ten covering around 0.99%. The record originates from a study of blood T cell repertoires in COVID-19. Study-wide background: Whether acute or convalescent, the COVID-19 samples came from the United States, Italy and Spain.

CDR1 and CDR2 (germline): MNHEY, SMNVEV (reference sequence). The CDR3 consists of 14 residues. Trimming removed 5 bases from V and 7 bases from J, with 15 bases in between. This clonotype was sampled from a woman between 40 and 55 years old who had recovered from COVID-19. The sample taken for sequencing was peripheral blood. The V call is TRBV27, the J call TRBJ2-1, with D possibly TRBD2 on 5 matching bases. The DNA of the CDR3 is TGTGCCAGCAGTGCCGTCTCTAGCAGTAATGAGCAGTTCTTC. It is translated as CASSAVSSSNEQFF.